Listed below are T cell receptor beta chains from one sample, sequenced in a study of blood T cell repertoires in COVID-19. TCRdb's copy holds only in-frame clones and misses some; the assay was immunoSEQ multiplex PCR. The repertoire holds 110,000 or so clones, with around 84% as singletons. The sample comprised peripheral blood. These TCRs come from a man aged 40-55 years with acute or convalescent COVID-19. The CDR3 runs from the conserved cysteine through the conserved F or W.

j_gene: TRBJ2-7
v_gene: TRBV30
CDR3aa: CAWSDGQTYEQYF

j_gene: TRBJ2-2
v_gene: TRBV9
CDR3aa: CASSVGSGGGLAGELFF

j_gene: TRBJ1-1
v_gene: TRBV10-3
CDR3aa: CAITGSLNTEAFF

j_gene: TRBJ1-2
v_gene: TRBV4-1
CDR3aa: CASSDEDRGRSYGYTF

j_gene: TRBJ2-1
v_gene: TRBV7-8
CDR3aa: CASSLVENNEQFF

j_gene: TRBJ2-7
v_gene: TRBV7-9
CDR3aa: CASSGASGGTPNEQYF

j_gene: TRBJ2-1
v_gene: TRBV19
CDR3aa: CASSFPGLAGNEQFF

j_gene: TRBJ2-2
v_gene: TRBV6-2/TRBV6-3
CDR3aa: CASSYGLAGNLNTGELFF

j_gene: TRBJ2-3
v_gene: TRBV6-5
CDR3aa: CASFFFSSNTDTQYF

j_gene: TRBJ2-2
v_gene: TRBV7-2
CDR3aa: CASSSLAGVAGELFF

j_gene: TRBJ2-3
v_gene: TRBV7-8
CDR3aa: CASSLEWGGSTDTQYF

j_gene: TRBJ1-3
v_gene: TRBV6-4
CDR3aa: CASSDGTASGNTIYF

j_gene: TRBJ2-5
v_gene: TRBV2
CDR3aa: CASSEARLAAETQYF

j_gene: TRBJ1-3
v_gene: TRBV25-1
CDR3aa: CASSAPGTTGNTIYF

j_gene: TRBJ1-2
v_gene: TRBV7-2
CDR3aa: CASSPEGGNYGYTF

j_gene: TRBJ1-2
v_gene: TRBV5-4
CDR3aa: CASSSSLLGVDGYTF

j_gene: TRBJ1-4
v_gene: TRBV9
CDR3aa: CASSVVGGQDEKLFF

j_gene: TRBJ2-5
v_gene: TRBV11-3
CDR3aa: CASSDQGAGGTQYF

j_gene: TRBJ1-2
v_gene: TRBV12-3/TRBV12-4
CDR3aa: CASSLSSNYGYTF

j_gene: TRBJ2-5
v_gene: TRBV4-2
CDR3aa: CASSLASGGEKTQYF

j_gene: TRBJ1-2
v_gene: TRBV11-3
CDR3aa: CASSLVIGVNYGYTF

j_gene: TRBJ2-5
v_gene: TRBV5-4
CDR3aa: CASSTVAGGLETQYF

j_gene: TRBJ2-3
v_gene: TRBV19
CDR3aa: CASSPQGVADTQYF

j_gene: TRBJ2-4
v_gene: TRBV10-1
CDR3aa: CASSGERGKNIQYF

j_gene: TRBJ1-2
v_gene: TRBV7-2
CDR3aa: CASSPWTAQGGYTF

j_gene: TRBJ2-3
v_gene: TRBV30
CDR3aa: CAWNTRGTGEDTQYF

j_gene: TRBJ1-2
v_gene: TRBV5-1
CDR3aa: CASSPGQGAPSGYTF

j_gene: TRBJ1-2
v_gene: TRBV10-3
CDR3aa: CAISERGIYGYTF

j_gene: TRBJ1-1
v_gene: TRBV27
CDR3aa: CASRPAGANTEAFF

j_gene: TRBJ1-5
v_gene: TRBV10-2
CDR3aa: CASTNSNQPQHF

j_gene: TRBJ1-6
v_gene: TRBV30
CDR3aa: CAWSGDYREVSSPLHF

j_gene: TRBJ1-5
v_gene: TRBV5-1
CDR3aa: CASSLGQGVQPQHF

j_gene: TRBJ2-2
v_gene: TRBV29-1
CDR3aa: CSVGQKNTGELFF

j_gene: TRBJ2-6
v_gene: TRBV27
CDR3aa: CASSWSGAIGANVLTF

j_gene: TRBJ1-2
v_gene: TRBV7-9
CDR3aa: CASSLEGFPASHNYGYTF

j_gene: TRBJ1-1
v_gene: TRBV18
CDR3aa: CASSPQPNTEAFF

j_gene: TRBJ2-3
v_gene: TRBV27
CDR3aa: CASSLVSGGLDTQYF

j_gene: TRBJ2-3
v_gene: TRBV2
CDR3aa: CASSEAWGGTDTQYF

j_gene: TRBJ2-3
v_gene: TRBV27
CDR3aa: CASSLGTATDTQYF

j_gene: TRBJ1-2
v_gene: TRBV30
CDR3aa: CAWSKAGSGYGYTF

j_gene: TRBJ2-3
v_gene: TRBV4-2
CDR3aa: CASSQAGGSTDTQYF

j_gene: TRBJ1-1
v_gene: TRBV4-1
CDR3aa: CASSQQDSMNTEAFF

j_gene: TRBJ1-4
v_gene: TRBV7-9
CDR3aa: CASSLADYNEKLFF

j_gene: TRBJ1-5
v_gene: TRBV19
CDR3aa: CASSSGQVIQPQHF

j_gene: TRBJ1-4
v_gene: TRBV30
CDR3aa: CAWSVGTGGEKLFF

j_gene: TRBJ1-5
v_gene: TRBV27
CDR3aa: CASSSAGGLQPQHF

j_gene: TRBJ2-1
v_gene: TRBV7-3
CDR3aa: CASSLYRGLNEQFF

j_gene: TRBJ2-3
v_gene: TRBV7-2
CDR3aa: CASSFRDSFTDTQYF

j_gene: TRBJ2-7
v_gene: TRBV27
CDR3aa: CASSLGGTYEQYF

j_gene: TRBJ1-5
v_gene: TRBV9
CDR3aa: CASSVRRTSSNQPQHF

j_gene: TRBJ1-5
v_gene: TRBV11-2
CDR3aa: CASSLTFGDNQPQHF

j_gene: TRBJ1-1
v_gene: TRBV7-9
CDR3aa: CASSLDTVTEAFF

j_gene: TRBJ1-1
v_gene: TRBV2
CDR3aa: CASSDRQGSTEAFF

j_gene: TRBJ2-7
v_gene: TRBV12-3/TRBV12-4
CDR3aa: CASTGTESYEQYF

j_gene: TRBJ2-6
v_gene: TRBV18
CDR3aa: CASSLLQQGGSSGANVLTF

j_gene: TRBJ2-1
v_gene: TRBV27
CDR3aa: CASSLFDRANEQFF

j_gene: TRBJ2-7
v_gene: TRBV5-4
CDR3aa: CASSLRRMGLAEPYEQYF

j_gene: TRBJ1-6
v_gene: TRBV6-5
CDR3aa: CASSPAGIGNSPLHF